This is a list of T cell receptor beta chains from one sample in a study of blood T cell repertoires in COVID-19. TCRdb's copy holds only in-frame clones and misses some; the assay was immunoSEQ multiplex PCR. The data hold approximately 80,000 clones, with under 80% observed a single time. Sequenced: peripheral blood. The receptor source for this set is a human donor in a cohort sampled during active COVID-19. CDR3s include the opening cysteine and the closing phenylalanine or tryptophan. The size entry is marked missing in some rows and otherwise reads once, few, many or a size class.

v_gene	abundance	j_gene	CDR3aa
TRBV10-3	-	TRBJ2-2	CATSFTGGGDVANTGELFF
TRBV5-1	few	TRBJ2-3	CASSLGTGDGTDTQYF
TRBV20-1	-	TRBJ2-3	CSGLAADTQYF
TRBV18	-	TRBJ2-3	CASSPPGSTDTQYF
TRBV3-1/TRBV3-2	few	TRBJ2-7	CASSPRGGNGEQYF
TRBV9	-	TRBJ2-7	CASSVGGTSPYEQYF
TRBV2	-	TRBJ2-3	CASSLAGVTDTQYF
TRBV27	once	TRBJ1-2	CASSLTTGFGYTF
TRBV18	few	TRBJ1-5	CASSPDSAGSNQPQHF
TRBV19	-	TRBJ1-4	CASSPKFGAFDATNEKLFF
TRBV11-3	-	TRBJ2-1	CASSLDGGNEQFF
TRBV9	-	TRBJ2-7	CASSVRVLYEQYF
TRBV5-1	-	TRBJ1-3	CASSPDSGSGNTIYF
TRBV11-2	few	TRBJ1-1	CASSVSTEAFF
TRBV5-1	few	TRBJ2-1	CASSLEGQGAIDEQFF
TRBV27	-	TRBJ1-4	CASSPRGLNEKLFF
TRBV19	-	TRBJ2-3	CASSIGASGGFDTQYF
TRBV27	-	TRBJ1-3	CASSLTGGTGNTIYF
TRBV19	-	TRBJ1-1	CASSKTGMDTEAFF
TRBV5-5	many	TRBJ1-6	CASSRYPGGNSPLHF
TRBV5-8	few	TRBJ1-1	CASSLDRQGAFF
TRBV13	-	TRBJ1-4	CASSLERRQGHEKLFF
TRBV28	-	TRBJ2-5	CASNTRGGREETQYF
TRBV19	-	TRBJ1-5	CASSMAKTGGQPQHF
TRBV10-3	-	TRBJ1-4	CAISEDEREFGNEKLFF
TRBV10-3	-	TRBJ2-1	CAISESASGHNEQFF
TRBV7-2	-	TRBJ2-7	CASSFGPGGGYEQYF
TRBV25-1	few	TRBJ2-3	CASSDMESTDTQYF
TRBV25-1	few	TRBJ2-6	CASSDSRAGANVLTF
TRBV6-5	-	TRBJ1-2	CASSTSRGFPGGYTF
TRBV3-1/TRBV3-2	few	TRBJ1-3	CASSQGQAAGNTIYF
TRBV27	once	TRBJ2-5	CASSLAGAPWGYQETQYF
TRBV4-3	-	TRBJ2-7	CASSQEADRDAYEQYF
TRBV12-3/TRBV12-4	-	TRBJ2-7	CASSLGRSYEQYF
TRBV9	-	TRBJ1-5	CASSATGSLNQPQHF
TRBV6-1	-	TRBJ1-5	CASSEPGLAQPQHF
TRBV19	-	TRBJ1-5	CASSIRYGNQPQHF
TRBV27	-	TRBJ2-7	CASSSGQGAAYEQYF
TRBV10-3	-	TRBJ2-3	CAIRKREHTDTQYF
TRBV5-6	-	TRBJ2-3	CASSLNGGASTDTQYF
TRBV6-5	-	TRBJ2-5	CASKKSPGQETQYF
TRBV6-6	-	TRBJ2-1	CASSPGLTTSGGGNEQFF
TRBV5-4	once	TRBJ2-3	CASSRSGVGTDTQYF
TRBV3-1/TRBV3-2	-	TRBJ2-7	CASSQVRNTGEQYF
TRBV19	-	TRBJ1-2	CASSSQGSAGYTF
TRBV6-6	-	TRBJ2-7	CASTFYEEQYF
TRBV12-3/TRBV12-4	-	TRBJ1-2	CASSAGRVGYTF
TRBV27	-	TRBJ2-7	CASSLSWGGWTSGVYEQYF
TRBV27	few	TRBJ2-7	CASRRATHEQYF
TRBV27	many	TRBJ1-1	CASSSTGFMNTEAFF